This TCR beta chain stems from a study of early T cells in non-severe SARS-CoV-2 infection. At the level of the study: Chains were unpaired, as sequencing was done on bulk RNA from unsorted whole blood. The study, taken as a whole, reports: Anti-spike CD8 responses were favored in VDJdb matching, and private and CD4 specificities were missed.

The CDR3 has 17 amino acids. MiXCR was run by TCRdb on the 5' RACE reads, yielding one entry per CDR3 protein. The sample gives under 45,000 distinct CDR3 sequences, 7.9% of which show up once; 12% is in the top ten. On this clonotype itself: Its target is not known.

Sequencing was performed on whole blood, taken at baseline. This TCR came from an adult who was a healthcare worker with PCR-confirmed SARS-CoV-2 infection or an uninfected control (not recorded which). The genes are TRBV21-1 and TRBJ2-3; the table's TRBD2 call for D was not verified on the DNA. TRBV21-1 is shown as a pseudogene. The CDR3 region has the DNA TGTGCCAGCAGCAAAGAACTAGAGACAATTACCACAGATACGCAGTATTTT. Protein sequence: CASSKELETITTDTQYF.